Presented here are 30 T cell receptor beta chains from one specimen sequenced in a study of read filtering for tumor transcriptome and immune sequencing. The library was built from around 380 ng RNA with molecular barcoded adaptors for alpha/delta and beta/gamma chains. TCRdb re-called the reads through MiXCR, storing one row per CDR3 protein. The data contain 35,000 to 55,000 distinct CDR3 sequences, about 12% of them seen just once; the ten biggest clones take up just over 14%. The specimen was a population of CD138-negative cells sorted from bone marrow. These receptors were obtained from a donor at least 40 years old with multiple myeloma.

The V gene is TRBV30, the J gene TRBJ2-1; D is uncertain. V was clipped by 0 bases and J by 5 bases, with 11 bases between them. Germline assignment: CDR1 GTSNPN and CDR2 SVGIG (reference sequence). The CDR3 is 14 residues long. The CDR3 DNA follows: TGTGCCTGGAGTGTACTTCGCGGAAACAATGAGCAGTTCTTC. This sequence encodes CAWSVLRGNNEQFF.

This clonotype was found many times. The V and J genes are TRBV5-4 and TRBJ2-5; 9 positions agree with TRBD1. The V gene's germline CDR1 is SGHNT and CDR2 YYREEE (reference sequence). After removal of 6 bases from V and 5 bases from J, the junction contained 8 bases not matched to a gene. CDR3 length: 14 amino acids. CDR3 protein: CASTLTGGQETQYF. The CDR3 nucleotides are TGTGCCAGCACGCTGACAGGGGGTCAGGAGACCCAGTACTTC.

This clonotype has ten or more counts. CDR3 protein: CASSEGQGWTEAFF. CDR3 coding DNA: TGTGCCAGCAGTGAAGGGCAGGGGTGGACTGAAGCTTTCTTT. This chain links TRBV2 with TRBJ1-1; tentative D call: TRBD1 (6 bases). Germline values: CDR1 SNHLY, CDR2 FYNNEI. Trimming removed 1 base at V and 5 bases at J, with 11 bases between. This CDR3 is 14 amino acids long.

The table lists this clonotype with many counts. The gene calls are TRBV7-9 and TRBJ2-3; D may be TRBD2 (5 bases). The V and J ends lost 4 bases and 4 bases respectively, with 18 bases between them. The CDR3 has 16 amino acids. CDR1 and CDR2 (germline): SEHNR, FQNEAQ (reference sequence). The CDR3 region is CASSWGPGIDADTQYF. The DNA of the CDR3 is TGTGCCAGCAGCTGGGGTCCGGGGATAGACGCAGATACGCAGTATTTT.

This clonotype has a count of ten or more. The chain links TRBV12-3 or TRBV12-4 to TRBJ2-1; D is undetermined. The V gene lost 7 bases and the J gene lost 3 bases, with 22 bases spanning the gap. This CDR3 contains 17 residues. CDR3: CASTPRPYLRFYNEQFF. DNA for the CDR3: TGTGCCAGCACCCCAAGGCCATATTTGCGGTTCTACAATGAGCAGTTCTTC.

A note on this clonotype: Relative to the germline gene, one junction end is altered; a read error may explain this. J is TRBJ1-4 and V is TRBV5-1, with 8 bases identical to TRBD1. The V gene's germline CDR1 is SGHRS and CDR2 YFSETQ. CDR3 size: 15 residues. The chain's CDR3 is CASSSTGDTNEKLLF. CDR3 coding DNA: TGCGCCAGCAGCTCGACAGGGGATACTAATGAGAAACTGCTTTTT. Using reference TRBV5-1 and TRBJ1-4 for the parts outside the CDR3, the full variable domain is KAGVTQTPRYLIKTRGQQVTLSCSPISGHRSVSWYQQTPGQGLQFLFEYFSETQRNKGNFPGRFSGRQFSNSRSEMNVSTLELGDSALYLCASSSTGDTNEKLLFGSGTQLSVL.

This clonotype was counted ten times or more. The chain has TRBV29-1 and TRBJ2-7; D is possibly TRBD1 (6 bases). The CDR3 has 12 residues. V lost 6 bases to trimming and J lost 4 bases, with 13 bases between them. CDR1 SQVTM and CDR2 ANQGSEA come from the germline V gene. CDR3 sequence (DNA): TGCAGCGTCGCAGGACAGAGGTACGAGCAGTACTTC. It encodes CSVAGQRYEQYF.

In its sample, this clonotype was seen many times. The chain joins TRBV6-5 to TRBJ2-1, with D tentatively TRBD1 or TRBD2 (5 bases each). Trimming removed 8 bases from V and 8 bases from J, with 13 bases in between. The length of the CDR3 is 12 residues. In germline, CDR1 is MNHEY, CDR2 SVGAGI. The CDR3 protein is CASGMLGDEQFF. For the CDR3, the DNA is TGTGCCAGCGGCATGCTGGGGGATGAGCAGTTCTTC.

Many counts were recorded for this clonotype. V usage is TRBV20-1 and J usage is TRBJ2-5, with a weak D call TRBD1 (6 bases). The CDR3 runs to 14 residues. Germline lookup yields CDR1 DFQATT and CDR2 SNEGSKA (reference sequence). V gave up 1 base and J gave up 0 bases, with 9 bases separating them. The CDR3 sequence is CSARGQVDQETQYF. CDR3 DNA sequence: TGCAGTGCTAGAGGACAGGTCGACCAAGAGACCCAGTACTTC.

This clonotype was detected many times. The chain joins TRBV5-4 to TRBJ2-1; D is ambiguous. This CDR3 comprises 14 residues. Germline CDR1 reads SGHNT; CDR2 reads YYREEE (reference sequence). V was cut by 0 bases and J by 1 base, with 5 bases left in between. In nucleotides, the CDR3 is TGTGCCAGCAGCTTGGATGGTTCCTACAATGAGCAGTTCTTC. This sequence encodes CASSLDGSYNEQFF. Full variable domain (rest looked up from reference TRBV5-4 and TRBJ2-1): ETGVTQSPTHLIKTRGQQVTLRCSSQSGHNTVSWYQQALGQGPQFIFQYYREEENGRGNFPPRFSGLQFPNYSSELNVNALELDDSALYLCASSLDGSYNEQFFGPGTRLTVL.

This clonotype was picked up many times. The J gene is TRBJ1-1, the V gene TRBV5-1, with 12 bases fitting TRBD1. V lost 5 bases to trimming and J lost 3 bases; unmatched junction nucleotides: 2. The CDR3 contains 14 residues. The germline CDR1 and CDR2 sequences are SGHRS and YFSETQ. CDR3 residues: CASRGQGAYTEAFF. The CDR3 DNA is TGCGCCAGCAGGGGACAGGGGGCTTACACTGAAGCTTTCTTT.

This clonotype has at least ten counts. This rearrangement joins TRBV28 to TRBJ2-1; D ambiguous. V gave up 7 bases and J gave up 6 bases, with 16 bases separating them. Germline V gene data show CDR1 as MDHEN and CDR2 as SYDVKM. CDR3 length: 14 residues. CDR3 nucleotides: TGTGCCAGCACCCCTGGAATACTCAGCAATGAGCAGTTCTTC. Encoded protein: CASTPGILSNEQFF. The entire variable domain, with the rest obtained from reference TRBV28 and TRBJ2-1, is as follows: DVKVTQSSRYLVKRTGEKVFLECVQDMDHENMFWYRQDPGLGLRLIYFSYDVKMKEKGDIPEGYSVSREKKERFSLILESASTNQTSMYLCASTPGILSNEQFFGPGTRLTVL.

This clonotype was seen ten or more times. The genes are TRBV5-1 and TRBJ2-2; TRBD2 matches at 8 bases. This CDR3 spans 19 amino acids. The V and J ends lost 0 bases and 5 bases, in that order; junction bases with no gene match: 15. The germline V gene encodes CDR1 SGHRS and CDR2 YFSETQ. CDR3 nucleotides: TGCGCCAGCAGCTTGGCCCCTCCCTCAGCGGGAGTAGGGACCGGGGAGCTGTTTTTT. Encoded protein: CASSLAPPSAGVGTGELFF.

This clonotype showed up many times. V and J are TRBV23-1 and TRBJ1-4, with D uncertain. TRBV23-1 is sorted into the ORF group, with uncertain function. V was trimmed by 7 bases and J by 10 bases, leaving 10 bases between them. This CDR3 has 11 residues. CDR3 protein: CASKIPRKLFF. CDR3 in DNA: TGCGCCAGCAAGATACCCCGAAAACTGTTTTTT.

This clonotype came up many times. This sequence joins TRBV20-1 and TRBJ2-3, with 10 bases identical to TRBD2. Germline V lookup: CDR1 DFQATT, CDR2 SNEGSKA (reference sequence). The length of the CDR3 is 14 residues. V lost 3 bases to trimming and J lost 7 bases; unmatched junction nucleotides: 7. CDR3 nucleotide sequence: TGCAGTGCTAGGAGGACTAGCGGACTTTATACGCAGTATTTT. Its translation is CSARRTSGLYTQYF.

This clonotype was detected many times. The chain combines TRBV2 with TRBJ2-2; TRBD1 might be the D (6 bases). CDR1 is SNHLY, CDR2 FYNNEI, per germline. The CDR3 totals 16 residues. Deletions cut 6 bases from V and 1 base from J, with 15 bases between. The CDR3 DNA reads TGTGCCAGCAGCCCAGTAGGGACACAGAACACCGGGGAGCTGTTTTTT. It yields the protein CASSPVGTQNTGELFF.

This clonotype was seen at least ten times. This chain joins TRBV15 and TRBJ1-1; D uncertain. The CDR3 covers 14 residues. The V end lost 1 base, the J end lost 10 bases, and 16 bases lay between the germline ends. Germline CDR1 LNHNV, CDR2 YYDKDF (reference sequence). Written as DNA, the CDR3 is TGTGCCACCAGCAGAGCCCTCAGGAGCCTGGCAGCTTTCTTT. It is translated as CATSRALRSLAAFF.

Regarding this clonotype: This could be a read error, since a much larger clone is one nucleotide away. The chain uses TRBV19 and TRBJ1-2; no clear D. The CDR3 has 17 residues. Germline V gene data show CDR1 as LNHDA and CDR2 as SQIVND (reference sequence). Trimming removed 6 bases from V and 4 bases from J, with 24 bases in between. The CDR3 nucleotides read TGTGCCAGTAGCGGAACCCCTCGGAACTACTCTTCCTATGGCTACACCTTC. As protein: CASSGTPRNYSSYGYTF.

Many counts were recorded for this clonotype. V and J are TRBV12-3 or TRBV12-4 and TRBJ2-1, with 7 bases aligning to TRBD1. The J segment lost 1 base and the V segment lost 5 bases, leaving 11 bases of the junction unmatched. The CDR3 runs 17 residues. This chain's CDR3 is CASSLRTGKISYNEQFF. The CDR3 DNA sequence: TGTGCCAGCAGTCTTCGGACAGGAAAAATTTCCTACAATGAGCAGTTCTTC.

This clonotype was counted many times. The V call is TRBV28, the J call TRBJ2-3; D unclear. The V and J ends lost 6 bases and 6 bases respectively, with 7 bases between them. This CDR3 contains 11 residues. The V gene's germline CDR1 is MDHEN and CDR2 SYDVKM. CDR3 bases: TGTGCCAGCAGATCCGAGGATACGCAGTATTTT. Amino acids: CASRSEDTQYF.

This clonotype was seen repeatedly, ten times or more. This rearrangement joins TRBV20-1 to TRBJ1-5; D may be TRBD1 (5 bases). CDR1 and CDR2 from the germline V gene are DFQATT and SNEGSKA (reference sequence). There are 12 residues in the CDR3. Trimming shortened V by 5 bases and J by 4 bases, and 9 bases separated the two germline ends. The CDR3 sequence: CSAVRGNQPQHF. CDR3 sequence (DNA): TGCAGTGCTGTAAGGGGAAATCAGCCCCAGCATTTT.

This clonotype was seen repeatedly, ten times or more. The chain combines TRBV20-1 with TRBJ1-5, with 9 nucleotides matching TRBD1. Germline V gene sequence: CDR1 DFQATT, CDR2 SNEGSKA (reference sequence). Germline trimming cut 5 bases from V and 2 bases from J; bases unmatched to any gene: 4. The CDR3 has 14 residues. The CDR3 bases are TGCAGTGCTCCACAGGGGGCAGGCAATCAGCCCCAGCATTTT. Amino acid sequence: CSAPQGAGNQPQHF.

This clonotype was counted ten times or more. The rearrangement joins TRBV6-5 to TRBJ1-1, with D perhaps TRBD1 (5 bases). Trimming removed 0 bases from V and 11 bases from J, with 13 bases in between. CDR3 length: 13 residues. Looked up from germline, CDR1 is MNHEY and CDR2 is SVGAGI. CDR3 DNA: TGTGCCAGCAGTTACTCAAGGGAGGGGCCGGCTTTCTTT. Translated, it gives CASSYSREGPAFF.

This clonotype has only a few counts. A much larger clone is a single base away; this may be a read error. The V call is TRBV5-1, the J call TRBJ1-1, with D unresolved. Germline lookup yields CDR1 SGHRS and CDR2 YFSETQ. The CDR3 contains 13 residues. For the CDR3, the DNA is TGCGCCAGCGGCTTTTCCGGAGGCACTGAAGCTTTCTTT. Amino acid sequence: CASGFSGGTEAFF.

This clonotype was observed many times. The chain is built from TRBV29-1 and TRBJ2-2; TRBD1 matches at 9 bases. There are 13 residues in the CDR3. Germline V lookup: CDR1 SQVTM, CDR2 ANQGSEA. V shed 8 bases and J 6 bases; nucleotides not matched to a gene: 7. CDR3 DNA sequence: TGCAGCTGCCGGGACAGGGAGGCCGGGGAGCTGTTTTTT. Its translation is CSCRDREAGELFF.

This clonotype was detected many times. The rearrangement uses TRBV6-1 and TRBJ2-2, with D tentatively TRBD1 (6 bases). This CDR3 region has 14 residues. The V and J ends lost 5 bases and 5 bases respectively, with 12 bases between them. The germline V gene encodes CDR1 MNHNS and CDR2 SASEGT. The CDR3 DNA reads as TGTGCCAGCAGTATCAGGGGCCGGACCGGGGAGCTGTTTTTT. Translating gives CASSIRGRTGELFF.

On this clonotype itself: Germline is not matched at one junction end, which may reflect a read error. The chain uses TRBV5-1 and TRBJ1-1, with a weak D call TRBD1 (5 bases). The CDR3 has 16 amino acids. Germline V gene data show CDR1 as SGHRS and CDR2 as YFSETQ. The CDR3 sequence is CASSLAGSGRSTQAFF. The CDR3, as DNA: TGCGCCAGCAGCTTGGCTGGCTCAGGGCGCAGCACTCAAGCTTTCTTT.

This clonotype was detected ten times or more. The chain joins TRBV6-1 to TRBJ2-1, with 10 bases aligning to TRBD2. The CDR3 contains 15 residues. V shed 5 bases, J shed 4 bases, and the junction held 5 bases outside the gene matches. Germline V CDR1 and CDR2: MNHNS, SASEGT. Here the CDR3 DNA reads TGTGCCAGCAGTATTACTAGCGGGAATTACAATGAGCAGTTCTTC. Translating gives CASSITSGNYNEQFF.

This clonotype was seen at least ten times. The chain employs TRBV29-1 and TRBJ2-1, with 9 bases fitting TRBD2. CDR1 is SQVTM, CDR2 ANQGSEA, per germline. The CDR3 is 14 amino acids. J lost 9 bases, V lost 0 bases, and 6 bases had no gene match. CDR3 sequence (DNA): TGCAGCGTTGAAGATCGGAATAGCGGGAGTGAGCAGTTCTTC. Translating it yields CSVEDRNSGSEQFF.

This clonotype was found many times. V is TRBV30 and J is TRBJ1-5, with D tentatively TRBD1 (5 bases). Between the trimmed V and J ends, which lost 2 bases and 4 bases, there was a span of 12 bases. The CDR3 spans 14 residues. CDR1 GTSNPN and CDR2 SVGIG come from the germline V gene (reference sequence). The CDR3, as DNA: TGTGCCTGGAGTTGGAGCGGGGGGAATCAGCCCCAGCATTTT. This gives the protein CAWSWSGGNQPQHF.